This T cell receptor beta chain was recorded in a study of response to subunit inactivated influenza vaccine. Regarding the study as a whole: It was the authors' suggestion that each seasonal influenza vaccination recruits few new T cells.

CDR1 is LGHNA, CDR2 YNFKEQ, per germline. Trimming pared 2 bases from V and 3 bases from J, leaving 8 bases between. The CDR3 totals 14 residues. Using its own MiXCR run on the RT-PCR reads, TCRdb lists one record per CDR3 protein. The table lists a few hundred thousand distinct CDR3 sequences, 10% to 12% of them singletons. This clonotype was seen many times. Its cognate antigen is unknown. The sample was also linked to a second study, of T cells expressing NK-cell markers. From that study: TCR beta cDNA was made by 5'RACE template switching with UMIs. Researchers got TCR beta repertoires out of sorted CD3+CD56+NKG2C+, CD3+CD56+NKG2C- and CD3+CD56-NKG2C+ T cells. The sorts in several experiments were restricted to alpha-beta TCR T cells by an anti-gamma-delta TCR antibody. Certain NKG2C+ T cell clones were expanded, and their HCMV specificity remained unclear.

Material: PBMCs from blood, obtained on the day of vaccination. This clonotype was sampled from a man aged 50-60 years who received an inactivated influenza vaccine. The chain links TRBV4-2 to TRBJ2-1, with no clear D. CDR3 protein: CASSQFDGYNEQFF. CDR3 nucleotide sequence: TGTGCCAGCAGCCAATTTGACGGCTACAATGAGCAGTTCTTC.